These 15 T cell receptor beta chains originate from one sample sequenced in a study of shared clonotypes between healthy human individuals. Only in-frame clones appear in the TCRdb table, and some are missing; sequencing was by immunoSEQ multiplex PCR. The table includes about 2 million clones, approximately 94% detected once. Terminally differentiated effector memory CD45RA+ cells were excluded by CCR7 positive selection of CD45RO-negative cells. The sequencing sample was made of naive CD8+ T cells sorted from blood. These receptors all stem from a man in his late teens or twenties in good health.

Written as DNA, the CDR3 is TGTGCCAGCAGCTTAGGGGGGCTGGTTGGTATGAACACTGAAGCTTTCTTT. Amino acid sequence: CASSLGGLVGMNTEAFF. This chain joins TRBV7-2 and TRBJ1-1; a weak D match, TRBD1 (6 bases). Germline CDR1 reads SGHTA; CDR2 reads FQGNSA. The V and J ends lost 1 base and 0 bases respectively, with 15 bases between them. The length of the CDR3 is 17 residues.

The genes are TRBV5-8 and TRBJ2-3; a possible D gene is TRBD1 (5 bases). The CDR3 runs 16 residues. The V gene lost 0 bases and the J gene lost 0 bases, with 11 bases spanning the gap. The germline CDR1 and CDR2 sequences are SGHTS and YDEGEE. The CDR3 loop is CASSLGVAGSTDTQYF. In DNA form, the CDR3 reads TGTGCCAGCAGCTTGGGGGTCGCAGGGAGCACAGATACGCAGTATTTT.

The CDR3 nucleotides are TGCGCCAGCAGTGAGGGTCATAGCAATCAGCCCCAGCATTTT. Its translation is CASSEGHSNQPQHF. The chain links TRBV10-1 to TRBJ1-5, with unresolved D. Trimming shortened V by 2 bases and J by 0 bases, and 5 bases separated the two germline ends. Germline loops: CDR1 WNHNN, CDR2 SYGVQD (reference sequence). The CDR3 runs 14 residues.

This clone turned up a few times. The chain couples TRBV10-1 to TRBJ1-6, with 7 bases matching TRBD1. This CDR3 is 17 amino acids long. The germline V gene has CDR1 WNHNN and CDR2 SYGVQD (reference sequence). V lost 7 bases and J lost 6; bases outside the gene matches: 15. DNA for the CDR3: TGCGCCAGCACTCCTCGGGGGAAGGGGGCGCCTAATTCACCCCTCCACTTT. This encodes CASTPRGKGAPNSPLHF.

Comments on this clone: Additional DNA sequences in this sample encode the identical CDR3. The V and J genes are TRBV27 and TRBJ1-2, with D uncertain. CDR3 length: 14 amino acids. Trimming cost V 2 bases and J 2 bases, with 9 bases left between them. Germline CDR1 is MNHEY and CDR2 is SMNVEV (reference sequence). The CDR3 protein is CASSLIGGNYGYTF. The CDR3 DNA is TGTGCCAGCAGTTTAATCGGCGGAAACTATGGCTACACCTTC.

The CDR3 coding sequence is TGTGCCAGCAGCTTAGTCTGGGGCAACACTGAAGCTTTCTTT. This sequence encodes CASSLVWGNTEAFF. The chain couples TRBV7-9 to TRBJ1-1; weak D call: TRBD1 (5 bases). Deletions cut 1 base from V and 2 bases from J, with 8 bases between. The CDR3 consists of 14 residues. Germline CDR1 reads SEHNR; CDR2 reads FQNEAQ (reference sequence).

This chain connects TRBV10-3 to TRBJ2-3; D possibly corresponds to TRBD1 (6 bases). Looked up from germline, CDR1 is ENHRY and CDR2 is SYGVKD. V was cut by 7 bases and J by 1 base, with 15 bases left in between. The CDR3 has 15 residues. The CDR3 coding sequence is TGTGCCATCACCGCTGGGGGCTCTGGCACAGATACGCAGTATTTT. The encoded protein is CAITAGGSGTDTQYF.

The chain combines TRBV14 with TRBJ1-1; D is unclear. Trimming left V 0 bases short and J 3 bases short, with 5 bases between. Looked up from germline, CDR1 is SGHDN and CDR2 is FVKESK. CDR3 length equals 13 residues. CDR3 residues: CASSQELYTEAFF. CDR3 bases: TGTGCCAGCAGCCAAGAACTTTACACTGAAGCTTTCTTT.

The chain couples TRBV28 to TRBJ2-5; 7 bases fit TRBD2. This CDR3 is 16 amino acids long. The J segment lost 5 bases and the V segment lost 5 bases, leaving 14 bases of the junction unmatched. Germline V gives CDR1 MDHEN, CDR2 SYDVKM. As DNA, the CDR3 is TGTGCCAGCAGTCCCTACCCCGGGGAGGGAAGCGAGACCCAGTACTTC. Protein: CASSPYPGEGSETQYF.

This chain uses TRBV10-3 with TRBJ2-5, with D perhaps TRBD1 (5 bases). This CDR3 spans 13 amino acids. With 4 bases removed from V and 0 bases from J, the gap between germline ends came to 6 bases. Germline V lookup: CDR1 ENHRY, CDR2 SYGVKD. CDR3 DNA sequence: TGTGCCATCAGTGGGGGCGACCAAGAGACCCAGTACTTC. As protein: CAISGGDQETQYF.

CDR3 region: CASSLEGQGALNTEAFF. In DNA form, the CDR3 reads TGTGCCAGCAGTTTAGAGGGACAGGGGGCCTTGAACACTGAAGCTTTCTTT. V is TRBV28 and J is TRBJ1-1, with 12 bases that match TRBD1. With 2 bases clipped from V and 0 bases from J, the junction kept 4 bases outside the gene matches. The CDR3 totals 17 residues. The germline gives CDR1 MDHEN, CDR2 SYDVKM.

The chain has TRBV27 and TRBJ2-7, with TRBD2 matching 10 bases. V lost 3 bases and J lost 2; bases outside the gene matches: 13. Germline lookup yields CDR1 MNHEY and CDR2 SMNVEV (reference sequence). The CDR3 length is 18 residues. CDR3 coding DNA: TGTGCCAGCAGTTTTCCCCCACTACTAGCGGGGATTACCTACGAGCAGTACTTC. Translated, it gives CASSFPPLLAGITYEQYF.

The chain has TRBV4-3 and TRBJ2-3; TRBD2 agrees at 7 bases. Germline V gives CDR1 LGHNA, CDR2 YSLEER. This CDR3 contains 14 residues. Trimming at V came to 1 base and at J to 7 bases, leaving 5 bases not matched to a gene. In DNA, the CDR3 is TGCGCCAGCAGCCAAGTCGCGGGAGAGTATACGCAGTATTTT. Translated, it gives CASSQVAGEYTQYF.

J is TRBJ2-7 and V is TRBV19; D is unresolved. Trimming cost V 5 bases and J 5 bases, with 13 bases left between them. Germline CDR1 and CDR2: LNHDA and SQIVND (reference sequence). The length of the CDR3 is 13 residues. CDR3: CASSLGPGNEQYF. The CDR3 region has the DNA TGTGCCAGTAGTCTAGGTCCAGGCAACGAGCAGTACTTC.

This clone was recorded once. The rearrangement links TRBV6-1 to TRBJ2-7; TRBD2 matches 8 bases. The V gene's germline CDR1 is MNHNS and CDR2 SASEGT. The CDR3 runs to 14 residues. The J segment lost 4 bases and the V segment lost 3 bases, leaving 5 bases of the junction unmatched. The CDR3 DNA reads TGTGCCAGCAGTGAGCGGGGGGTTCTGTACGAGCAGTACTTC. It codes for CASSERGVLYEQYF.